One and the same sample provided the 27 T cell receptor beta chains below, sequenced in a study of blood T cells in healthy people across ages. Then a second PCR, running about 6 to 11 cycles, was carried out with a sample-barcoded 5' primer and a J-beta primer mix. TCRdb independently ran MiXCR on the 5' RACE reads; one entry per CDR3 protein. This sample has 1.5 million to 2 million distinct CDR3 sequences, with under 30% found just once. Sequenced input: blood. The receptors come from a woman under 40 in good health.

The chain carries TRBV7-2 and TRBJ2-1, with 8 positions matching TRBD2. Trimming cost V 1 base and J 3 bases; bases outside gene matches: 5. The CDR3 consists of 16 residues. Germline V gene sequence: CDR1 SGHTA, CDR2 FQGNSA. CDR3 DNA sequence: TGTACCAGCAGCTTAGAAGGTAGCGGGAACTACAATGAGCAGTTCTTC. It encodes CTSSLEGSGNYNEQFF.

The chain couples TRBV5-4 to TRBJ2-7; 7 bases line up with TRBD2. Per the germline V gene, CDR1 is SGHNT and CDR2 is YYREEE (reference sequence). The CDR3 extends over 16 amino acids. Germline trimming cut 1 base from V and 6 bases from J; bases unmatched to any gene: 13. CDR3 DNA: TGTGCCAGCAGCTTGCGGGGCTCCGGGGAGGGTCTCGAGCAGTACTTC. Protein product: CASSLRGSGEGLEQYF.

J is TRBJ2-7 and V is TRBV28; 7 bases map to TRBD1. The CDR3 is 13 amino acids. V shed 8 bases and J 1 base; nucleotides not matched to a gene: 5. From germline, CDR1 is MDHEN and CDR2 SYDVKM. In DNA, the CDR3 is TGTGCCAGCCTCGGGACAGAATCCTACGAGCAGTACTTC. Protein product: CASLGTESYEQYF.

This chain links TRBV6-5 with TRBJ2-1, with 10 bases matching TRBD1. After removal of 5 bases from V and 6 bases from J, the junction contained 7 bases not matched to a gene. The CDR3 extends over 15 amino acids. Germline values: CDR1 MNHEY, CDR2 SVGAGI. CDR3 residues: CASSADRGRFNEQFF. In DNA, the CDR3 is TGTGCCAGCAGTGCCGACAGGGGGCGCTTCAATGAGCAGTTCTTC.

This clonotype appeared a few times. The V and J genes are TRBV18 and TRBJ2-4, with unresolved D. This CDR3 comprises 18 residues. From germline, CDR1 is KGHSH and CDR2 LQKENI. V was trimmed by 1 base and J by 2 bases, leaving 18 bases between them. The CDR3 nucleotides are TGTGCCAGCTCACCACAAACCGGCAAGCGAAAATCCAAAAACATTCAGTACTTC. Translating gives CASSPQTGKRKSKNIQYF. Full variable domain (remainder filled in from reference TRBV18 and TRBJ2-4): NAGVMQNPRHLVRRRGQEARLRCSPMKGHSHVYWYRQLPEEGLKFMVYLQKENIIDESGMPKERFSAEFPKEGPSILRIQQVVRGDSAAYFCASSPQTGKRKSKNIQYFGAGTRLSVL.

Only a few counts were recorded for this clonotype. The chain employs TRBV28 and TRBJ1-2, with 7 nucleotides matching TRBD1. Germline V CDR1 and CDR2: MDHEN, SYDVKM. With 5 bases clipped from V and 8 bases from J, the junction kept 17 bases outside the gene matches. The CDR3 is 16 amino acids. The CDR3 reads CASSIGGDSELSGYTF. In nucleotides, the CDR3 is TGTGCCAGCAGTATCGGGGGGGACAGTGAGCTTTCCGGCTACACCTTC.

This sequence joins TRBV20-1 and TRBJ2-2; 9 bases map to TRBD1. V trimming: 1 base; J trimming: 7 bases; junction bases outside the gene matches: 1. Germline V gives CDR1 DFQATT, CDR2 SNEGSKA (reference sequence). The CDR3 loop spans 13 amino acids. CDR3: CSARGQGGGELFF. CDR3 DNA: TGCAGTGCTAGAGGACAGGGGGGCGGGGAGCTGTTTTTT.

V and J are TRBV18 and TRBJ1-6, with 10 nucleotides matching TRBD1. With V trimmed by 3 bases and J by 8 bases, 4 bases remained unmatched. CDR3 length: 15 amino acids. CDR1 and CDR2 from the germline V gene are KGHSH and LQKENI. The CDR3 here is CASSPLGTGDSPLHF. The CDR3 DNA follows: TGTGCCAGCTCACCTCTAGGGACAGGGGATTCACCCCTCCACTTT.

In this sample, this clonotype turned up many times. The chain links TRBV9 to TRBJ2-7; D might be TRBD2 (5 bases). Per germline, CDR1 SGDLS and CDR2 YYNGEE. The CDR3 spans 16 residues. V was shortened by 4 bases and J by 0 bases, with 17 bases between the two germline ends. DNA for the CDR3: TGTGCCAGCAGCCCTGCGAGCGGCCTGATCTCCTACGAGCAGTACTTC. It yields the protein CASSPASGLISYEQYF. Looking up the rest from reference TRBV9 and TRBJ2-7 gives the full variable domain: DSGVTQTPKHLITATGQRVTLRCSPRSGDLSVYWYQQSLDQGLQFLIQYYNGEERAKGNILERFSAQQFPDLHSELNLSSLELGDSALYFCASSPASGLISYEQYFGPGTRLTVT.

The rearrangement joins TRBV19 to TRBJ2-5; 10 positions agree with TRBD1. The CDR3 loop spans 15 amino acids. V gave up 4 bases and J gave up 4 bases; unmatched junction bases: 6. Germline V CDR1 and CDR2: LNHDA, SQIVND (reference sequence). CDR3 protein: CASSTTGTGVETQYF. The CDR3 DNA follows: TGTGCCAGTAGTACGACCGGGACAGGGGTAGAGACCCAGTACTTC.

The chain combines TRBV24-1 with TRBJ2-5; unclear D gene. The length of the CDR3 is 13 residues. Trimming took 5 bases from V and 14 from J, leaving 20 bases between them. Germline-derived CDR1 and CDR2 are KGHDR and SFDVKD. This CDR3 is CATSVTDDNEQYF. CDR3 nucleotides: TGTGCCACCAGTGTGACGGATGACAATGAGCAATACTTC.

The gene calls are TRBV29-1 and TRBJ2-1, with TRBD2 matching 12 bases. V lost 2 bases to trimming and J lost 6 bases; unmatched junction nucleotides: 8. The germline gives CDR1 SQVTM, CDR2 ANQGSEA. This CDR3 has 16 residues. Here the CDR3 reads CSVERLAGGPGNEQFF. CDR3 nucleotide sequence: TGCAGCGTTGAACGTCTAGCGGGAGGGCCAGGCAATGAGCAGTTCTTC.

The chain recombines TRBV24-1 with TRBJ2-1; D might be TRBD2 (6 bases). Germline CDR1 reads KGHDR; CDR2 reads SFDVKD. The CDR3 length is 16 residues. The V and J ends lost 0 bases and 1 base respectively, with 9 bases between them. CDR3 sequence (DNA): TGTGCCACCAGTGATTTGCGGACTACATCCTACAATGAGCAGTTCTTC. This encodes CATSDLRTTSYNEQFF.

This clonotype has ten or more counts. This chain connects TRBV5-1 to TRBJ2-1, with 11 bases fitting TRBD2. The CDR3 runs 15 residues. J lost 9 bases, V lost 0 bases, and 5 bases had no gene match. Germline V gene data show CDR1 as SGHRS and CDR2 as YFSETQ. This chain's CDR3 is CASSLELAGGTEQFF. CDR3 coding DNA: TGCGCCAGCAGCTTGGAATTAGCGGGGGGGACTGAGCAGTTCTTC.

The chain combines TRBV20-1 with TRBJ2-3; 7 bases are a match to TRBD1. CDR1 is DFQATT and CDR2 is SNEGSKA in the germline V gene (reference sequence). Unmatched junction bases numbered 10, after V lost 0 bases and J lost 4 bases. CDR3 length: 16 amino acids. CDR3 DNA sequence: TGCAGTGCTAGAGATGTTTTCAGGGGGTTCGCAGATACGCAGTATTTT. This codes for CSARDVFRGFADTQYF.

The rearrangement links TRBV20-1 to TRBJ2-5; TRBD2 agrees at 7 bases. CDR1 DFQATT and CDR2 SNEGSKA come from the germline V gene (reference sequence). CDR3 length: 12 amino acids. With 5 bases clipped from V and 5 bases from J, the junction kept 5 bases outside the gene matches. As DNA, the CDR3 is TGCAGTGCTGGGCGGGAGCGGGAGACCCAGTACTTC. Translation: CSAGRERETQYF.

The chain couples TRBV2 to TRBJ2-1, with D tentatively TRBD2 (6 bases). This CDR3 spans 14 amino acids. V was cut by 3 bases and J by 7 bases, with 13 bases left in between. Germline V gene lookup returns CDR1 SNHLY and CDR2 FYNNEI. The chain's CDR3 is CASSELSRGNEQFF. DNA for the CDR3: TGTGCCAGCAGTGAGCTCTCGCGGGGTAATGAGCAGTTCTTC.

In its sample, this clonotype was seen a few times. Relative to the germline gene, one junction end is altered; a read error may explain this. This rearrangement joins TRBV5-6 to TRBJ2-3; maybe TRBD2 (5 bases). CDR1 and CDR2 from the germline V gene are SGHDT and YYEEEE. This CDR3 comprises 15 residues. Written as DNA, the CDR3 is TGTGCCGGCAGCTTACTAGGGCCTAGCACAGATACGCAGTATTTT. Its translation: CAGSLLGPSTDTQYF. The full variable domain, with the rest looked up from reference TRBV5-6 and TRBJ2-3, is DAGVTQSPTHLIKTRGQQVTLRCSPKSGHDTVSWYQQALGQGPQFIFQYYEEEERQRGNFPDRFSGHQFPNYSSELNVNALLLGDSALYLCAGSLLGPSTDTQYFGPGTRLTVL.

This clonotype was observed a handful of times. The V gene is TRBV9, the J gene TRBJ2-1, with D unclear. V was trimmed by 4 bases and J by 8 bases, leaving 13 bases between them. Germline CDR1 and CDR2: SGDLS and YYNGEE. CDR3 length: 13 residues. The CDR3 DNA reads as TGTGCCAGCAGCCCCCAAGTCAGCGATGAGCAGTTCTTC. It encodes CASSPQVSDEQFF.

The J gene is TRBJ2-3, the V gene TRBV7-9; 7 bases align to TRBD1. Trimming removed 3 bases from V and 2 bases from J; junction bases left unmatched: 5. This CDR3 has 15 residues. Germline CDR1 SEHNR, CDR2 FQNEAQ (reference sequence). For the CDR3, the DNA is TGTGCCAGCAGCTTGGGACAGTCCCTCACAGATACGCAGTATTTT. It codes for CASSLGQSLTDTQYF.

This chain links TRBV7-6 with TRBJ2-7, with a possible D match to TRBD1 (6 bases). The CDR3 consists of 15 residues. The germline CDR1 and CDR2 sequences are SGHVS and FNYEAQ. Trimming shortened V by 1 base and J by 1 base, and 11 bases separated the two germline ends. This CDR3 is CASSLGQVFSYEQYF. CDR3 DNA: TGTGCCAGCAGCTTAGGACAGGTGTTTTCCTACGAGCAGTACTTC.

The chain couples TRBV12-3 or TRBV12-4 to TRBJ1-2; 7 bases are shared with TRBD1. The CDR3 has 14 residues. With V trimmed by 7 bases and J by 4 bases, 9 bases remained unmatched. CDR3 DNA: TGTGCCAGCACCAAGGACAGGCCCATCTATGGCTACACCTTC. Translation gives CASTKDRPIYGYTF.

This clonotype appeared many times. One junction end does not reproduce the germline sequence, and a read error may be involved. CDR3 DNA sequence: TGCGCCAGCAGCCAAGGACGTTCCTCCTACAATGAGCAGTTCTTC. It is translated as CASSQGRSSYNEQFF. The rearrangement links TRBV3-1 to TRBJ2-1, with no clear D. The germline V gene encodes CDR1 LGHDT and CDR2 YNNKEL (reference sequence). The CDR3 is made up of 15 amino acids.

The V and J genes are TRBV12-5 and TRBJ1-1; D is undetermined. The V and J ends lost 1 base and 3 bases respectively, with 12 bases between them. The CDR3 runs 15 residues. The V gene's germline CDR1 is LGHNT and CDR2 FRNRAP. The CDR3 coding sequence is TGTGCTAGTGGTTTGGCCACCTCAGGCGACACTGAAGCTTTCTTT. It yields the protein CASGLATSGDTEAFF.

A remark on this clonotype: The junction differs from germline at one of its ends, possibly a read error. The chain links TRBV28 to TRBJ2-2; 7 bases are a match to TRBD2. The CDR3 totals 13 residues. Germline V CDR1 and CDR2: MDHEN, SYDVKM. CDR3 region: CASNGGNTGERFF. CDR3 nucleotides: TGTGCCAGCAACGGGGGGAACACCGGGGAGCGGTTTTTT.

The chain joins TRBV10-2 to TRBJ2-3, with D tentatively TRBD2 (6 bases). The CDR3 totals 15 residues. V gave up 8 bases and J gave up 6 bases, with 21 bases separating them. Germline V gene lookup returns CDR1 WSHSY and CDR2 SAAADI. The CDR3 here is CASQHSGEVGDTQYF. As DNA, the CDR3 is TGCGCCAGCCAGCATAGCGGTGAGGTTGGTGATACGCAGTATTTT.

As for this clonotype: A single base separates this from a much larger clone, so it may be a read error. The chain is built from TRBV6-5 and TRBJ2-5, with 9 positions matching TRBD2. This CDR3 has 14 amino acids. Germline V gene sequence: CDR1 MNHEY, CDR2 SVGAGI. Unmatched junction bases numbered 9, after V lost 7 bases and J lost 6 bases. In DNA, the CDR3 is TGTGCCAGCAACCTGTCGGCGGGAGGGAAGACCCAGTACTTC. Translating gives CASNLSAGGKTQYF.